Below are 18 T cell receptor beta chains sequenced from a single sample in a study of memory CD4+ T cells and cytomegalovirus serostatus. The sort gate was single viable CD3+CD4+CD8-CD45RO+ cells for memory CD4+ T cells. Method: immunoSEQ multiplex PCR; TCRdb's copy keeps in-frame clones and lacks some. The sample carries under 55,000 clones, around 80% recorded once. Sequenced input: memory CD4+ T cells from blood. The receptors stem from an adult in good health and CMV-seropositive.

This chain links TRBV19 with TRBJ2-7; 14 bases are shared with TRBD2. This CDR3 is built from 17 residues. Trimming at V came to 6 bases and at J to 3 bases, leaving 10 bases not matched to a gene. Germline CDR1 reads LNHDA; CDR2 reads SQIVND (reference sequence). CDR3 protein: CASRDSGTSGSGYEQYF. The CDR3 region has the DNA TGTGCCAGTAGGGACAGCGGGACTAGCGGGAGTGGCTACGAGCAGTACTTC.

The gene calls are TRBV6-5 and TRBJ2-7; 8 nucleotides agree with TRBD2. Trimming took 0 bases from V and 1 from J; bases not matched to a gene: 2. The CDR3 runs 15 residues. Germline CDR1 is MNHEY and CDR2 is SVGAGI. The CDR3 loop is CASSYSGGRSYEQYF. The CDR3, as DNA: TGTGCCAGCAGTTACTCGGGCGGGAGGTCCTACGAGCAGTACTTC.

Here the CDR3 DNA reads TGTGCCAGCAGCCAAGAGCGGGGCAATGAGCAGTTCTTC. It specifies CASSQERGNEQFF. The rearrangement uses TRBV4-2 and TRBJ2-1; a weak D match, TRBD2 (6 bases). Germline V gene data show CDR1 as LGHNA and CDR2 as YNFKEQ. This CDR3 contains 13 residues. The V gene lost 0 bases and the J gene lost 6 bases, with 6 bases spanning the gap.

This rearrangement joins TRBV5-6 to TRBJ2-1; D may be TRBD1 (6 bases). V gave up 4 bases and J gave up 4 bases, with 12 bases separating them. Germline V gene data show CDR1 as SGHDT and CDR2 as YYEEEE. CDR3 size: 14 residues. Here the CDR3 DNA reads TGTGCCAGCAGCGGCGGACAGTCATACAATGAGCAGTTCTTC. This encodes CASSGGQSYNEQFF.

The chain carries TRBV7-8 and TRBJ1-1; the D gene is possibly TRBD1 (6 bases). CDR1 and CDR2 (germline): SGHVS, FQNEAQ. The CDR3 totals 19 residues. Between the trimmed V and J ends, which lost 5 bases and 0 bases, there was a span of 25 bases. CDR3 in amino acids: CASSPRGPTGRKMNTEAFF. CDR3 DNA: TGTGCCAGCAGCCCCCGGGGTCCTACAGGGAGGAAAATGAACACTGAAGCTTTCTTT.

The chain couples TRBV28 to TRBJ2-7; D not resolved. V shed 1 base and J shed 4 bases, with 5 bases lying between them. There are 12 residues in the CDR3. Germline CDR1 reads MDHEN; CDR2 reads SYDVKM. CDR3 DNA: TGTGCCAGCAGTTTATCCAGGTACGAGCAGTACTTC. As protein: CASSLSRYEQYF.

V gene TRBV2 combines with J gene TRBJ2-3; the D gene is possibly TRBD2 (6 bases). Trimming took off 2 bases at V and 7 bases at J, with 10 bases between the two ends. This CDR3 contains 13 residues. In germline, CDR1 is SNHLY, CDR2 FYNNEI. CDR3 DNA: TGTGCCAGCAGTGAAAGTGGGGGGAATACGCAGTATTTT. It is translated as CASSESGGNTQYF.

The CDR3 region is CASSPQAGANEQFF. The CDR3 region has the DNA TGTGCCAGCTCACCACAGGCAGGGGCAAATGAGCAGTTCTTC. This chain uses TRBV18 with TRBJ2-1, with TRBD1 as a possible D gene (6 bases). This CDR3 contains 14 residues. Per germline, CDR1 KGHSH and CDR2 LQKENI. With 1 base removed from V and 7 bases from J, the gap between germline ends came to 11 bases.

The chain is built from TRBV30 and TRBJ1-3; D remains unclear. V dropped 0 bases and J dropped 2 bases, with 8 bases sitting between them. The CDR3 runs 14 residues. Per germline, CDR1 GTSNPN and CDR2 SVGIG (reference sequence). The CDR3 nucleotides read TGTGCCTGGAGTGTACTAGGGCCTGGAAACACCATATATTTT. This encodes CAWSVLGPGNTIYF.

The CDR3 reads CSAGTRGTQYF. CDR3 nucleotides: TGCAGTGCTGGGACTAGAGGGACCCAGTACTTC. The chain carries TRBV20-1 and TRBJ2-5; 8 bases agree with TRBD2. With V trimmed by 5 bases and J by 7 bases, 3 bases remained unmatched. The CDR3 sequence is 11 residues long. Germline V gives CDR1 DFQATT, CDR2 SNEGSKA (reference sequence).

This chain connects TRBV27 to TRBJ2-3, with TRBD2 matching 9 bases. J lost 1 base, V lost 7 bases, and 6 bases had no gene match. CDR3 length: 15 residues. The germline gives CDR1 MNHEY, CDR2 SMNVEV (reference sequence). The chain's CDR3 is CASTPRTSGTDTQYF. The CDR3 coding sequence is TGTGCCAGCACCCCCCGGACTAGCGGCACAGATACGCAGTATTTT.

This rearrangement joins TRBV5-1 to TRBJ1-5; 8 bases are a match to TRBD1. J gave up 5 bases and V 4 bases, and 8 bases lay outside the gene matches. Looked up from germline, CDR1 is SGHRS and CDR2 is YFSETQ. This CDR3 spans 15 amino acids. The CDR3 loop reads CASSPGQGAYQPQHF. The CDR3 DNA is TGCGCCAGCAGCCCCGGGCAGGGGGCGTATCAGCCCCAGCATTTT.

The gene calls are TRBV9 and TRBJ1-2, with D unclear. Trimming removed 4 bases from V and 5 bases from J, with 18 bases in between. CDR1 is SGDLS and CDR2 is YYNGEE in the germline V gene. The CDR3 extends over 15 amino acids. The CDR3 sequence is CASSPRPGIGYGYTF. CDR3 bases: TGTGCCAGCAGCCCTAGGCCGGGGATAGGTTATGGCTACACCTTC.

This chain uses TRBV6-5 with TRBJ1-5; no firm D call. Trimming took 6 bases from V and 9 from J, leaving 15 bases between them. CDR1 and CDR2 (germline): MNHEY, SVGAGI. This CDR3 has 13 residues. CDR3 loop: CASSKDPVTPQHF. The CDR3 region has the DNA TGTGCCAGCAGCAAGGACCCGGTCACGCCCCAGCATTTT.

This clone was detected only once. Here the CDR3 reads CSVGRGPSHRTGGYGYTF. The CDR3 DNA reads TGCAGCGTTGGACGGGGCCCGTCCCACAGGACAGGGGGCTATGGCTACACCTTC. V and J are TRBV29-1 and TRBJ1-2; 10 bases are a match to TRBD1. The CDR3 is made up of 18 amino acids. V shed 4 bases, J shed 4 bases, and the junction held 18 bases outside the gene matches. Germline values: CDR1 SQVTM, CDR2 ANQGSEA.

The chain couples TRBV19 to TRBJ2-3; D is possibly TRBD1 (7 bases). Germline V gene sequence: CDR1 LNHDA, CDR2 SQIVND (reference sequence). This CDR3 is 14 amino acids long. V lost 7 bases to trimming and J lost 3 bases, with 14 bases between them. The CDR3 bases are TGTGCCAGTAACTTCCAGGGGGGAACAGATACGCAGTATTTT. Translated, it gives CASNFQGGTDTQYF.

This chain joins TRBV15 and TRBJ2-3; 7 bases are a match to TRBD1. With 2 bases clipped from V and 0 bases from J, the junction kept 8 bases outside the gene matches. The CDR3 has 17 residues. CDR1 and CDR2 from the germline V gene are LNHNV and YYDKDF (reference sequence). CDR3 bases: TGTGCCACCAGCAGACAGACAGGGCTAAGAAGCACAGATACGCAGTATTTT. This encodes CATSRQTGLRSTDTQYF.

The chain has TRBV2 and TRBJ1-1; D ambiguous. V was clipped by 3 bases and J by 5 bases, with 4 bases between them. The CDR3 contains 11 residues. CDR1 is SNHLY and CDR2 is FYNNEI in the germline V gene. This CDR3 is CASSDWTEAFF. DNA for the CDR3: TGTGCCAGCAGTGATTGGACTGAAGCTTTCTTT.